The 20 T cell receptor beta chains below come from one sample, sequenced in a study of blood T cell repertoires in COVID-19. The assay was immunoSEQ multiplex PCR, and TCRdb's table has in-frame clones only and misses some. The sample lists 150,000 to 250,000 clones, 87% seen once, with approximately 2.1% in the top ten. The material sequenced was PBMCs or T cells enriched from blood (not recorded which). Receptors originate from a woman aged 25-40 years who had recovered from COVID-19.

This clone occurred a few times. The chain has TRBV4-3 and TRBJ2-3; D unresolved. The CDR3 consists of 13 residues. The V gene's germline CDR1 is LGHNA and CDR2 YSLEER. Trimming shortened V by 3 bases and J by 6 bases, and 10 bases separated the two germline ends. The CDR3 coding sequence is TGCGCCAGCAGCCAGAACTCCGGGGATACGCAGTATTTT. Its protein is CASSQNSGDTQYF.

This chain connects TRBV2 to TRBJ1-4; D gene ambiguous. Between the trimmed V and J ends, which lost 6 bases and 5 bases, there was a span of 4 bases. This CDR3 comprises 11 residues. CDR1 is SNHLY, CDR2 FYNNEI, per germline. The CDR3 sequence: CASSPNEKLFF. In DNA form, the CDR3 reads TGTGCCAGCAGCCCGAATGAAAAACTGTTTTTT.

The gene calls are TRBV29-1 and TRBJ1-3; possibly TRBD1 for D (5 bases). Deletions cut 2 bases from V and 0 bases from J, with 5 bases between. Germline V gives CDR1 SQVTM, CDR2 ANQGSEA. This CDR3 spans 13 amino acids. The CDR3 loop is CSVERGSGNTIYF. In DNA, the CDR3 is TGCAGCGTTGAAAGGGGCTCTGGAAACACCATATATTTT.

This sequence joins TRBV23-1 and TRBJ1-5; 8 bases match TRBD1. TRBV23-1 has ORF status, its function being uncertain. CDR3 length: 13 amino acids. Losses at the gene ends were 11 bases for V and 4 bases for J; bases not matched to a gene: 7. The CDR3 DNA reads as TGCGCCCAACAACGACAGGGGAATCAGCCCCAGCATTTT. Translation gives CAQQRQGNQPQHF.

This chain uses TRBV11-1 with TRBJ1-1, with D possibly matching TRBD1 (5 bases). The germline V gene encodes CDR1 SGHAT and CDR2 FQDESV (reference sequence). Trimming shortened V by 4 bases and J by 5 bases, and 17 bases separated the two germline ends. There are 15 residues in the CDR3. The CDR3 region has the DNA TGTGCCAGCAGCTCACCGGAACAGGCGAAAACTGAAGCTTTCTTT. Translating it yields CASSSPEQAKTEAFF.

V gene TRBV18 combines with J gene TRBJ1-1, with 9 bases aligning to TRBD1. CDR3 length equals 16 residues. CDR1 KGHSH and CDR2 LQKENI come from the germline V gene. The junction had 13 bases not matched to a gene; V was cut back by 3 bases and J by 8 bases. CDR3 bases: TGTGCCAGCTCACCTATTTCCGGGACAGGGCTTGGAGAAGCTTTCTTT. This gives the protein CASSPISGTGLGEAFF.

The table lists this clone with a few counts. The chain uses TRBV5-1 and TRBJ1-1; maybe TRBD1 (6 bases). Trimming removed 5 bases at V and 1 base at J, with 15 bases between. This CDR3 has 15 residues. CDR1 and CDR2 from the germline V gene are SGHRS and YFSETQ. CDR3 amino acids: CASSISGGRNTEAFF. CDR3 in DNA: TGCGCCAGCAGTATTAGTGGGGGCAGGAACACTGAAGCTTTCTTT.

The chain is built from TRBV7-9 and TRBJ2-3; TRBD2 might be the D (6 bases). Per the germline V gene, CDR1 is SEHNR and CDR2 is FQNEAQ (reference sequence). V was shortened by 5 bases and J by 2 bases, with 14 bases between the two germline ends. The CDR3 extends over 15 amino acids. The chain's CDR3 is CASSLRGLNTDTQYF. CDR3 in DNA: TGTGCCAGCAGCCTAAGGGGACTTAACACAGATACGCAGTATTTT.

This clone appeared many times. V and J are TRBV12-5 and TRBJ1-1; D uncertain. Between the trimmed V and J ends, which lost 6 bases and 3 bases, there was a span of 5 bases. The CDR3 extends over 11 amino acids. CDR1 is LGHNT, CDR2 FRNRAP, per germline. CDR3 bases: TGTGCTAGTGGCGGGGACACTGAAGCTTTCTTT. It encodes CASGGDTEAFF. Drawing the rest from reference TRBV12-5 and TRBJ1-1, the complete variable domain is DARVTQTPRHKVTEMGQEVTMRCQPILGHNTVFWYRQTMMQGLELLAYFRNRAPLDDSGMPKDRFSAEMPDATLATLKIQPSEPRDSAVYFCASGGDTEAFFGQGTRLTVV.

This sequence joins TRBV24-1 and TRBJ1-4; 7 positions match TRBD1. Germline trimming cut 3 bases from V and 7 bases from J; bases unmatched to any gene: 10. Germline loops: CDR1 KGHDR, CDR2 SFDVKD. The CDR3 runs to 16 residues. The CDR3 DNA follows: TGTGCCACCAGTGATATGGACAGGATAAGGGCTGAAAAACTGTTTTTT. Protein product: CATSDMDRIRAEKLFF.

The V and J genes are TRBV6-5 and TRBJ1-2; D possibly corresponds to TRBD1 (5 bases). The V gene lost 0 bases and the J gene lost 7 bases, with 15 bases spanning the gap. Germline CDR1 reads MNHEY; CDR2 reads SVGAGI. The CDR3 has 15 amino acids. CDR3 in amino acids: CASSYSTFQGGGYTF. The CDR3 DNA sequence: TGTGCCAGCAGTTACTCGACGTTTCAGGGAGGTGGCTACACCTTC.

In DNA, the CDR3 is TGTGCCAGCAGCGTCGGCTTAGGGGGCTCTGGAAACACCATATATTTT. It codes for CASSVGLGGSGNTIYF. The chain couples TRBV9 to TRBJ1-3; possible D gene TRBD1, 6 bases. Looked up from germline, CDR1 is SGDLS and CDR2 is YYNGEE. The V end lost 2 bases, the J end lost 0 bases, and 12 bases lay between the germline ends. This CDR3 contains 16 residues.

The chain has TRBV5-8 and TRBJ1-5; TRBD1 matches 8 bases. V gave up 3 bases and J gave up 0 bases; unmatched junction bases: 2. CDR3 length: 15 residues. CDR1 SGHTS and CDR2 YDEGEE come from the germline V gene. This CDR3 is CASSWGQVSNQPQHF. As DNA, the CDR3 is TGTGCCAGCAGCTGGGGACAGGTTAGCAATCAGCCCCAGCATTTT.

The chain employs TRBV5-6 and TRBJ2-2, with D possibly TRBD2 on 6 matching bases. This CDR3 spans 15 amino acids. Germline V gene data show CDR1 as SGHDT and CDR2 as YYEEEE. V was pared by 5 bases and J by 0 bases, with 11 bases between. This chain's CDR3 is CASSPSESNTGELFF. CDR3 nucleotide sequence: TGTGCCAGCAGTCCTAGCGAATCGAACACCGGGGAGCTGTTTTTT.

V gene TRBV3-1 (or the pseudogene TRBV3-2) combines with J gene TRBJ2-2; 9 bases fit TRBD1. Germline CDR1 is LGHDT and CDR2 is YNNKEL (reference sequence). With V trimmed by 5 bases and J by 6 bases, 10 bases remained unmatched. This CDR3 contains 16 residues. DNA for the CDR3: TGTGCCAGCAGCAACCCGGGACAGGGTAAATCCGGGGAGCTGTTTTTT. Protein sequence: CASSNPGQGKSGELFF.

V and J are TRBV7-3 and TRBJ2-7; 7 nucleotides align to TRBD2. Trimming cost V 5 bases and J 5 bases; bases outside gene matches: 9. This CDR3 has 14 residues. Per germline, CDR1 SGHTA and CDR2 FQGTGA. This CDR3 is CASSKGTRGDEQYF. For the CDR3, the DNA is TGTGCCAGCAGCAAGGGGACTCGGGGGGACGAGCAGTACTTC.

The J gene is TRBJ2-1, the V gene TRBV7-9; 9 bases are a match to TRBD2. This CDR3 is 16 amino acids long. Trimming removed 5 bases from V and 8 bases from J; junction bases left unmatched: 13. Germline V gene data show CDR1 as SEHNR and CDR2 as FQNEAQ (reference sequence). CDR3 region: CASSLEGRAGGHEQFF. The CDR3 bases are TGTGCCAGCAGCCTGGAGGGGCGAGCGGGAGGACATGAGCAGTTCTTC.

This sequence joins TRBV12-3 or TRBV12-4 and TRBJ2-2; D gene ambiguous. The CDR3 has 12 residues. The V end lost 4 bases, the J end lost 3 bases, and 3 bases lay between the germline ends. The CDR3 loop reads CASSSDTGELFF. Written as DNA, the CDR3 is TGTGCCAGCAGTTCCGACACCGGGGAGCTGTTTTTT.

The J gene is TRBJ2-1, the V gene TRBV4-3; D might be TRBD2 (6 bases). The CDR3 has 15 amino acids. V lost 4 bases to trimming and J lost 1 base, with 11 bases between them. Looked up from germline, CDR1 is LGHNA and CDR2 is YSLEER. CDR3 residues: CASSPAAGSYNEQFF. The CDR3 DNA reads TGCGCCAGCAGCCCGGCGGCGGGGTCCTACAATGAGCAGTTCTTC.

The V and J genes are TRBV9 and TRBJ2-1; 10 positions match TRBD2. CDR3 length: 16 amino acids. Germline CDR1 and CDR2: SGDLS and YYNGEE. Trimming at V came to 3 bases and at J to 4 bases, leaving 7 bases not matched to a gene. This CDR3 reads CASSASSGGGYNEQFF. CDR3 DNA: TGTGCCAGCAGCGCCTCTAGCGGGGGAGGTTACAATGAGCAGTTCTTC.